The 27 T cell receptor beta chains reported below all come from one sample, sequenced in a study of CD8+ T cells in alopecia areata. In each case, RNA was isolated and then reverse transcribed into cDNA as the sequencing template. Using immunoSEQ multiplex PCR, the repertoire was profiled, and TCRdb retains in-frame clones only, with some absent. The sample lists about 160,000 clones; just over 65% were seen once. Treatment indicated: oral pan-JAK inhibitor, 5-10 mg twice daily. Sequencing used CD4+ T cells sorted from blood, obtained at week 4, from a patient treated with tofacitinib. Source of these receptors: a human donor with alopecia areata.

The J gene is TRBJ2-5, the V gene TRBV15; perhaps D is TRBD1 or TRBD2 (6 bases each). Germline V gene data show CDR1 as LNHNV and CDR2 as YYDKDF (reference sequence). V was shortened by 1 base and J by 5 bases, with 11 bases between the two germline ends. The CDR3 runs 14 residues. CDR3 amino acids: CATSRGGAWETQYF. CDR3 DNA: TGTGCCACCAGCAGAGGGGGGGCCTGGGAGACCCAGTACTTC.

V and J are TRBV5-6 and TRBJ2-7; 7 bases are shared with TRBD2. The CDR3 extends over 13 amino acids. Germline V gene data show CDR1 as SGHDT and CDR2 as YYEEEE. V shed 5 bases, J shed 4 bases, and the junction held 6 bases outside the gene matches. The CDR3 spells CASSKSSGYEQYF. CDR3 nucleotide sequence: TGTGCCAGCAGTAAGAGTAGCGGGTACGAGCAGTACTTC. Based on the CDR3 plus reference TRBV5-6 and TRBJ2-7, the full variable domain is DAGVTQSPTHLIKTRGQQVTLRCSPKSGHDTVSWYQQALGQGPQFIFQYYEEEERQRGNFPDRFSGHQFPNYSSELNVNALLLGDSALYLCASSKSSGYEQYFGPGTRLTVT.

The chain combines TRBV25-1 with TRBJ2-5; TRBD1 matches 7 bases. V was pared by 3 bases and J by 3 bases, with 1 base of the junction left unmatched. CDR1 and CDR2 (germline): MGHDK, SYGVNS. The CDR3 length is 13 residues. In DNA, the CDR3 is TGTGCCAGCAGTGAGGGGACAGAAGAGACCCAGTACTTC. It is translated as CASSEGTEETQYF.

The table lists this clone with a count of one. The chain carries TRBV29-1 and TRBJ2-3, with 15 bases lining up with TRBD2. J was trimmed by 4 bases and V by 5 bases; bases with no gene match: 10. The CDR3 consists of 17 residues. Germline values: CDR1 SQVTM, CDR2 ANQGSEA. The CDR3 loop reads CSVTGLAGGSVPDTQYF. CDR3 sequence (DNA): TGCAGCGTTACGGGACTAGCGGGGGGATCGGTTCCAGATACGCAGTATTTT.

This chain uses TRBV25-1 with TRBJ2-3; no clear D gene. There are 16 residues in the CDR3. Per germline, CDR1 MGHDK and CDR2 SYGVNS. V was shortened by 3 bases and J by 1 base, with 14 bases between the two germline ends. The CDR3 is CASSDGRSSGTDTQYF. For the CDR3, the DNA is TGTGCCAGCAGTGACGGCAGGAGTTCGGGCACAGATACGCAGTATTTT.

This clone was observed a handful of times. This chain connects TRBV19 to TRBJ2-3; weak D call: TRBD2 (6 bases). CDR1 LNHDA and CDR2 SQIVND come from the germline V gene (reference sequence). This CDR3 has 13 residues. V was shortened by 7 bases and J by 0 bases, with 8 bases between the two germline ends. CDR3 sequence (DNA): TGTGCCAGTACTCGGGGGAGCACAGATACGCAGTATTTT. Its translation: CASTRGSTDTQYF.

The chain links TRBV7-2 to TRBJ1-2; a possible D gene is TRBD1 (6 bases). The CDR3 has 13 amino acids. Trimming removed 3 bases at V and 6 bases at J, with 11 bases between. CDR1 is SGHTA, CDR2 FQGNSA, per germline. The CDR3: CASSFTGKNGYTF. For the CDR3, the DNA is TGTGCCAGCAGCTTTACAGGGAAAAATGGCTACACCTTC.

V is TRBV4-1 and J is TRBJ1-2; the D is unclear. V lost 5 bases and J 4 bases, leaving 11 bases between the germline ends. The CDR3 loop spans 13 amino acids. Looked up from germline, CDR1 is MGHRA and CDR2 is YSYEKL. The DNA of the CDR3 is TGCGCCAGCAGCTCTACGATTCGCTATGGCTACACCTTC. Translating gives CASSSTIRYGYTF.

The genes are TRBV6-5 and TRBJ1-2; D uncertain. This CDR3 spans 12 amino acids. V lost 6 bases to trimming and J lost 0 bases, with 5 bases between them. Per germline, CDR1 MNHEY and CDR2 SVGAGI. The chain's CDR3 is CASRAPNYGYTF. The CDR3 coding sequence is TGTGCCAGCAGAGCACCTAACTATGGCTACACCTTC.

CDR3 residues: CASSEYPPGLAGGKEQFF. Written as DNA, the CDR3 is TGTGCCAGCAGTGAATATCCGCCGGGACTAGCGGGGGGTAAGGAGCAGTTCTTC. V gene TRBV25-1 combines with J gene TRBJ2-1, with 15 positions matching TRBD2. This CDR3 is built from 18 residues. Per the germline V gene, CDR1 is MGHDK and CDR2 is SYGVNS. After removal of 0 bases from V and 10 bases from J, the junction contained 10 bases not matched to a gene. Supplemented by reference TRBV25-1 and TRBJ2-1, the full variable domain reads EADIYQTPRYLVIGTGKKITLECSQTMGHDKMYWYQQDPGMELHLIHYSYGVNSTEKGDLSSESTVSRIRTEHFPLTLESARPSHTSQYLCASSEYPPGLAGGKEQFFGPGTRLTVL.

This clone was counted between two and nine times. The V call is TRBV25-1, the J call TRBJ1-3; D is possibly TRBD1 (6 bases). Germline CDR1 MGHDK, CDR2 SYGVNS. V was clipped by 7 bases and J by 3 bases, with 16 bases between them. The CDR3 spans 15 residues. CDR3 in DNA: TGTGCCAGCAACGAGGCAGGGGCTGGTGGAAACACCATATATTTT. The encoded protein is CASNEAGAGGNTIYF.

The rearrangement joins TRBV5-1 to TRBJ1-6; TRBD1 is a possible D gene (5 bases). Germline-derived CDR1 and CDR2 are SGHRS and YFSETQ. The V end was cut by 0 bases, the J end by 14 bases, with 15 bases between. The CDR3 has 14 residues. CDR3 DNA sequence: TGCGCCAGCAGCTTGGAGGCAGGGCGAGGGACCCTCCACTTT. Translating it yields CASSLEAGRGTLHF.

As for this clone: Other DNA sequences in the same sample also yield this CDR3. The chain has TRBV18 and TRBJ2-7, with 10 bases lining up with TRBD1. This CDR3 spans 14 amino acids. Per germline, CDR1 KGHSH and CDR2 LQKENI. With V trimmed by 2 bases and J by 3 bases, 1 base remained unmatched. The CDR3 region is CASSPRTGGYEQYF. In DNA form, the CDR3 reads TGTGCCAGCTCACCAAGGACAGGGGGCTACGAGCAGTACTTC.

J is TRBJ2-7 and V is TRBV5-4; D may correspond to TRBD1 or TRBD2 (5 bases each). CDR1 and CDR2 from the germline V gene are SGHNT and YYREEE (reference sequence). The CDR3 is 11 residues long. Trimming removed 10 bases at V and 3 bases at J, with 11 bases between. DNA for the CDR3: TGTGCCGCAGGGACCTACTACGAGCAGTACTTC. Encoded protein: CAAGTYYEQYF.

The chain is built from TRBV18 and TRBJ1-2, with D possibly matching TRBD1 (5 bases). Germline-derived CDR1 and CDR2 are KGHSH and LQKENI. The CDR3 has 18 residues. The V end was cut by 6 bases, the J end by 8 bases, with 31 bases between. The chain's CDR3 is CASSGLLGESPPGYGYTF. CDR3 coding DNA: TGTGCCAGCTCCGGTCTATTAGGGGAATCTCCCCCAGGCTACGGCTACACCTTC.

The CDR3 region is CAIRTGDGVYGYTF. The CDR3 nucleotides read TGTGCCATCAGGACAGGGGATGGGGTCTATGGCTACACCTTC. The chain employs TRBV10-3 and TRBJ1-2, with 8 bases that match TRBD1. This CDR3 is built from 14 residues. V was clipped by 6 bases and J by 4 bases; unmatched bases: 7. The germline gives CDR1 ENHRY, CDR2 SYGVKD.

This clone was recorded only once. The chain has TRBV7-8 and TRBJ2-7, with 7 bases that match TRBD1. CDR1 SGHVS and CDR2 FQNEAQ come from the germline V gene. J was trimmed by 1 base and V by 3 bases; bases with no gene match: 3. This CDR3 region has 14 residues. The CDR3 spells CASSLTGRSYEQYF. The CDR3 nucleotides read TGTGCCAGCAGCTTGACAGGGCGGTCCTACGAGCAGTACTTC. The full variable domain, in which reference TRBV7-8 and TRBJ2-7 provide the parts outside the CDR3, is GAGVSQSPRYKVAKRGQDVALRCDPISGHVSLFWYQQALGQGPEFLTYFQNEAQLDKSGLPSDRFFAERPEGSVSTLKIQRTQQEDSAVYLCASSLTGRSYEQYFGPGTRLTVT.

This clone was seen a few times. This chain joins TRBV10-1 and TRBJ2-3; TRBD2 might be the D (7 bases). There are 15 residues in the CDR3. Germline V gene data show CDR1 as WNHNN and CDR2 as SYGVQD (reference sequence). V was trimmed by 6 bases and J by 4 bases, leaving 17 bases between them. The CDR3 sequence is CASSPLGGRADTQYF. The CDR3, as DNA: TGCGCCAGCAGCCCCTTGGGGGGGCGGGCAGATACGCAGTATTTT.

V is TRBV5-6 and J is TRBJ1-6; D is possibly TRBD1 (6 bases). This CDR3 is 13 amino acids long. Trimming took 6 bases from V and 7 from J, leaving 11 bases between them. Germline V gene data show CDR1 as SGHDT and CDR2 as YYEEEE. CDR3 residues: CASTQGPNSPLHF. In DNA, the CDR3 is TGTGCCAGCACGCAGGGGCCGAATTCACCCCTCCACTTT.

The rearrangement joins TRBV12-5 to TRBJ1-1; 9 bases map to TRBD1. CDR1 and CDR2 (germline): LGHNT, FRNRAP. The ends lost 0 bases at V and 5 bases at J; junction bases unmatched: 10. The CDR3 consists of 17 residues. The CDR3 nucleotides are TGTGCTAGTGGTTTGGTCCCCCCGGGACAGGGACTAACTGAAGCTTTCTTT. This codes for CASGLVPPGQGLTEAFF. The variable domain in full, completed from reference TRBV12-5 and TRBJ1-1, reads DARVTQTPRHKVTEMGQEVTMRCQPILGHNTVFWYRQTMMQGLELLAYFRNRAPLDDSGMPKDRFSAEMPDATLATLKIQPSEPRDSAVYFCASGLVPPGQGLTEAFFGQGTRLTVV.

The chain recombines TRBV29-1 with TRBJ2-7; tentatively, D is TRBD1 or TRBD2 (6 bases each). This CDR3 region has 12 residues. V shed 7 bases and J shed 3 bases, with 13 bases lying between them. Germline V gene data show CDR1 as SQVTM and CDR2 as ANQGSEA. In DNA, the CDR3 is TGCAGCGCCAGGAGGGGGAACTACGAGCAGTACTTC. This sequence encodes CSARRGNYEQYF.

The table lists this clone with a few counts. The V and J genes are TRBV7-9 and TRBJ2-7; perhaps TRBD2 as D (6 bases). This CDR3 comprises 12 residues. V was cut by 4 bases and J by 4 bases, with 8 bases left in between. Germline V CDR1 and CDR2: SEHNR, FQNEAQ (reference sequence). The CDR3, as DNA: TGTGCCAGCAGCTGGGGGGATTACGAGCAGTACTTC. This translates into CASSWGDYEQYF. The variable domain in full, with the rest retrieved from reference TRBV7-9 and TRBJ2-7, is DTGVSQNPRHKITKRGQNVTFRCDPISEHNRLYWYRQTLGQGPEFLTYFQNEAQLEKSRLLSDRFSAERPKGSFSTLEIQRTEQGDSAMYLCASSWGDYEQYFGPGTRLTVT.

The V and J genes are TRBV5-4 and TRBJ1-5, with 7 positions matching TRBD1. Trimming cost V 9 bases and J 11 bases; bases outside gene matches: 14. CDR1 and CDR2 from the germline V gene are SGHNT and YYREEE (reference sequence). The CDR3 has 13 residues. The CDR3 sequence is CAIRGTPGRAQHF. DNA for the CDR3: TGTGCCATCAGGGGGACACCCGGGAGGGCCCAGCATTTT.

The CDR3 coding sequence is TGTGCCAGCAGCCCGGGACAGTACACTGAAGCTTTCTTT. Protein: CASSPGQYTEAFF. The J gene is TRBJ1-1, the V gene TRBV6-5, with 7 bases matching TRBD1. V shed 6 bases, J shed 3 bases, and the junction held 4 bases outside the gene matches. The CDR3 has 13 amino acids. Germline values: CDR1 MNHEY, CDR2 SVGAGI.

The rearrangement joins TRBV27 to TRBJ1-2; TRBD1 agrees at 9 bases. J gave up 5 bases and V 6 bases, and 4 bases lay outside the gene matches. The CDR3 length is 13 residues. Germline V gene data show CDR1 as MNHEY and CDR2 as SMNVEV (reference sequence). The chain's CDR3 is CASSDRGGYGYTF. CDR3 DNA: TGTGCCAGCAGCGACAGGGGGGGGTATGGCTACACCTTC.

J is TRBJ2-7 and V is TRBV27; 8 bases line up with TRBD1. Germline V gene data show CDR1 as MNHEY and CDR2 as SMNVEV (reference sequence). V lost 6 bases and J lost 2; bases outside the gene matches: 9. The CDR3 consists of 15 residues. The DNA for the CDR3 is TGTGCCAGCAGACGCGCCGGGACAGGTGCCTACGAGCAGTACTTC. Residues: CASRRAGTGAYEQYF.

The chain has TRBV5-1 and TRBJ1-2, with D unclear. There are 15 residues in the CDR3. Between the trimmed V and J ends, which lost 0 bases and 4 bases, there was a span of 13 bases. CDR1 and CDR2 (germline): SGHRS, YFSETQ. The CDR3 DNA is TGCGCCAGCAGCTTGGGGCTAACGGAGGTCTATGGCTACACCTTC. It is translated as CASSLGLTEVYGYTF.